This T cell receptor beta chain was sequenced in a study of cytomegalovirus exposure and HLA in healthy donors. Study results and limitations: It was reportedly the case that the classifier diagnosed cytomegalovirus status with high specificity and sensitivity. Most likely, a cluster of highly shared sequence variants arose as a sequencing artifact. In an earlier analysis, most TCR beta V segments were productive about 87% or about 30% of the time. Several top significant clusters appeared, in a later analysis, to be linked to common viral pathogens.

With 60 Vbeta and 13 Jbeta primers, the PCR was carried out. Data came from immunoSEQ multiplex PCR; TCRdb stores just in-frame clones and leaves some out. This table holds roughly 180,000 clones, 80% to 85% found once. Germline-derived CDR1 and CDR2 are SGHRS and YFSETQ. V was trimmed by 1 base and J by 3 bases, leaving 10 bases between them. This CDR3 is built from 15 residues. Points on this clone: The target antigen is unknown.

The TCR originated in a young man in good health and CMV-seronegative. The specimen was PBMCs. This chain links TRBV5-1 with TRBJ2-2, with a weak D call TRBD1 (5 bases). CDR3 in DNA: TGCGCCAGCAGCTTGCCGCAGGGTGACACCGGGGAGCTGTTTTTT. This codes for CASSLPQGDTGELFF.